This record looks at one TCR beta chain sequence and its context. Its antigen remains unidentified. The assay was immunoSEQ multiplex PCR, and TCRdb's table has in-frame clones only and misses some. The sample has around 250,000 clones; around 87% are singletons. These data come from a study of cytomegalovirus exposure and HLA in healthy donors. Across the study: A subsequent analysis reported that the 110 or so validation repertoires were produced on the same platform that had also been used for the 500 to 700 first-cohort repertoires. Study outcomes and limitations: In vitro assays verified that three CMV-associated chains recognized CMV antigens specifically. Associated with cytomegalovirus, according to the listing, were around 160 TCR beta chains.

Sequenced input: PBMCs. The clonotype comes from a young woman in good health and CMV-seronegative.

Here the CDR3 reads CASSYSSGIRYEQYF. The DNA for the CDR3 is TGTGCCAGCAGTTACTCGTCAGGGATTCGCTACGAGCAGTACTTC. This sequence joins TRBV6-5 and TRBJ2-7; TRBD1 is a possible D gene (5 bases). Germline CDR1 is MNHEY and CDR2 is SVGAGI. The length of the CDR3 is 15 residues. The V end lost 0 bases, the J end lost 3 bases, and 12 bases lay between the germline ends.